The 21 T cell receptor beta chains below were found in one sample sequenced in a study of CD4 T cells in relation to SARS-CoV-2 and coronaviruses. The unexposed donors gave CD4+ T cells in 2011-2018, prior to COVID-19. After about 10 days of culture, CD4+ T cells were isolated. Their antigens remain unidentified. Using immunoSEQ multiplex PCR, the repertoire was profiled, and TCRdb retains in-frame clones only, with some absent. The sample carries around 24,000 clones, about 76% recorded once. The sequenced material came from CD4+ T cells from PBMCs, cultured in vitro. These receptor sequences come from a human donor in good health.

The chain links TRBV5-1 to TRBJ1-6; D remains unclear. V lost 4 bases and J 0 bases, leaving 5 bases between the germline ends. The CDR3 loop spans 14 amino acids. Looked up from germline, CDR1 is SGHRS and CDR2 is YFSETQ. CDR3 amino acids: CASSESSYNSPLHF. The CDR3 nucleotides read TGCGCCAGCAGCGAGAGCTCCTATAATTCACCCCTCCACTTT.

The gene calls are TRBV12-5 and TRBJ2-7, with a tentative D call TRBD1 (6 bases). V was trimmed by 1 base and J by 7 bases, leaving 20 bases between them. This CDR3 spans 16 amino acids. Germline assignment: CDR1 LGHNT and CDR2 FRNRAP. The CDR3 nucleotides are TGTGCTAGTGGTTTGGCCCGGAGTTGGGACAAAGAAGAGCAGTACTTC. Protein product: CASGLARSWDKEEQYF.

This chain joins TRBV14 and TRBJ2-5; D is undetermined. Trimming took off 5 bases at V and 5 bases at J, with 24 bases between the two ends. CDR1 is SGHDN, CDR2 FVKESK, per germline. This CDR3 contains 17 residues. The CDR3 region has the DNA TGTGCCAGCAGCAAAGGCGTAGGTAGGTACCCATGCGAGACCCAGTACTTC. Translated: CASSKGVGRYPCETQYF.

V is TRBV2 and J is TRBJ1-4; D is uncertain. V was trimmed by 7 bases and J by 8 bases, leaving 5 bases between them. The CDR3 is made up of 10 amino acids. The germline gives CDR1 SNHLY, CDR2 FYNNEI. The CDR3 DNA follows: TGTGCCAGCATGAGAGAAAAACTGTTTTTT. Translation: CASMREKLFF.

The gene calls are TRBV5-4 and TRBJ1-1; D is ambiguous. This CDR3 is 15 amino acids long. Per the germline V gene, CDR1 is SGHNT and CDR2 is YYREEE (reference sequence). Trimming took off 2 bases at V and 1 base at J, with 12 bases between the two ends. CDR3 in amino acids: CASSLGRTRNTEAFF. CDR3 bases: TGTGCCAGCAGCTTAGGAAGAACCCGGAACACTGAAGCTTTCTTT.

V usage is TRBV18 and J usage is TRBJ2-5; 12 bases line up with TRBD2. Germline trimming cut 4 bases from V and 6 bases from J; bases unmatched to any gene: 15. The CDR3 contains 18 residues. In germline, CDR1 is KGHSH, CDR2 LQKENI. The CDR3: CASSLTSPTSGSSQTQYF. CDR3 bases: TGTGCCAGCTCACTAACCTCTCCGACTAGCGGGAGTTCACAGACCCAGTACTTC.

The chain carries TRBV7-9 and TRBJ1-1, with D possibly TRBD1 on 6 matching bases. The CDR3 is 14 amino acids. V was shortened by 2 bases and J by 7 bases, with 14 bases between the two germline ends. Germline CDR1 and CDR2: SEHNR and FQNEAQ (reference sequence). CDR3 region: CASSLNTGLSEAFF. The CDR3 nucleotides read TGTGCCAGCAGCTTAAACACAGGGCTCAGTGAAGCTTTCTTT. The full variable domain, in which reference TRBV7-9 and TRBJ1-1 provide the parts outside the CDR3, is DTGVSQNPRHKITKRGQNVTFRCDPISEHNRLYWYRQTLGQGPEFLTYFQNEAQLEKSRLLSDRFSAERPKGSFSTLEIQRTEQGDSAMYLCASSLNTGLSEAFFGQGTRLTVV.

The V and J genes are TRBV5-6 and TRBJ1-2; no firm D call. V lost 5 bases and J lost 7, with 12 bases in between. Germline CDR1 and CDR2: SGHDT and YYEEEE. CDR3 size: 12 residues. The CDR3 DNA sequence: TGTGCCAGCAGGAGTCGGACGAGTGGCTACACCTTC. Its translation: CASRSRTSGYTF.

This clone was seen a handful of times. The chain uses TRBV11-1 and TRBJ1-1; D is perhaps TRBD1 (5 bases). The CDR3 spans 13 residues. Trimming removed 1 base at V and 4 bases at J, with 7 bases between. The germline gives CDR1 SGHAT, CDR2 FQDESV (reference sequence). The CDR3 coding sequence is TGTGCCAGCAGCTTAGAGGGGCGCACTGAAGCTTTCTTT. This gives the protein CASSLEGRTEAFF.

This clone showed up just once. The V gene is TRBV25-1, the J gene TRBJ1-5; D is ambiguous. The V gene lost 3 bases and the J gene lost 0 bases, with 12 bases spanning the gap. The CDR3 is 16 amino acids. Germline CDR1 and CDR2: MGHDK and SYGVNS. CDR3 loop: CASSEGWTHSNQPQHF. The CDR3 bases are TGTGCCAGCAGTGAGGGCTGGACCCATAGCAATCAGCCCCAGCATTTT. Drawing the rest from reference TRBV25-1 and TRBJ1-5, the complete variable domain is EADIYQTPRYLVIGTGKKITLECSQTMGHDKMYWYQQDPGMELHLIHYSYGVNSTEKGDLSSESTVSRIRTEHFPLTLESARPSHTSQYLCASSEGWTHSNQPQHFGDGTRLSIL.

The V and J genes are TRBV29-1 and TRBJ2-1, with D possibly being TRBD1 or TRBD2 (6 bases each). Germline V lookup: CDR1 SQVTM, CDR2 ANQGSEA. Trimming stripped 7 bases from V and 8 bases from J, with 9 bases between. This CDR3 region has 10 residues. Here the CDR3 reads CSGGGYEQFF. CDR3 nucleotides: TGCAGCGGAGGGGGGTATGAGCAGTTCTTC.

This chain connects TRBV6-5 to TRBJ1-3, with D possibly being TRBD1 (5 bases). Between the trimmed V and J ends, which lost 7 bases and 1 base, there was a span of 14 bases. Germline V CDR1 and CDR2: MNHEY, SVGAGI. This CDR3 is 15 amino acids long. The CDR3 bases are TGTGCCAGCATGAGGGAGGGGAGGTCTGGAAACACCATATATTTT. Its translation is CASMREGRSGNTIYF.

This clone was recorded only once. This rearrangement joins TRBV4-3 to TRBJ1-1; no clear D gene. Germline V gene data show CDR1 as LGHNA and CDR2 as YSLEER. V was cut by 0 bases and J by 5 bases, with 7 bases left in between. This CDR3 is 13 amino acids long. This CDR3 reads CASSQDWVTEAFF. CDR3 DNA sequence: TGCGCCAGCAGCCAAGATTGGGTTACTGAAGCTTTCTTT.

In its sample, this clone was seen once. The chain joins TRBV30 to TRBJ2-5; perhaps TRBD1 as D (7 bases). The germline V gene has CDR1 GTSNPN and CDR2 SVGIG (reference sequence). This CDR3 is 15 amino acids long. V was clipped by 3 bases and J by 1 base, with 15 bases between them. CDR3 in amino acids: CAWRETGRLQETQYF. Here the CDR3 DNA reads TGTGCCTGGAGGGAGACAGGGAGGCTCCAAGAGACCCAGTACTTC. Full variable domain (remainder filled in from reference TRBV30 and TRBJ2-5): SQTIHQWPATLVQPVGSPLSLECTVEGTSNPNLYWYRQAAGRGLQLLFYSVGIGQISSEVPQNLSASRPQDRQFILSSKKLLLSDSGFYLCAWRETGRLQETQYFGPGTRLLVL.

The chain has TRBV11-3 and TRBJ2-1, with 9 bases identical to TRBD2. The CDR3 is 14 residues long. CDR1 SGHNT and CDR2 YENEEA come from the germline V gene. The V segment lost 3 bases and the J segment 11 bases; nucleotides outside the gene matches: 8. The CDR3 sequence is CASSLSGRTSKQFF. The CDR3 DNA is TGTGCCAGCAGCTTGAGCGGGAGGACATCCAAGCAGTTCTTC. The complete variable domain, with remaining parts taken from reference TRBV11-3 and TRBJ2-1, reads EAGVVQSPRYKIIEKKQPVAFWCNPISGHNTLYWYLQNLGQGPELLIRYENEEAVDDSQLPKDRFSAERLKGVDSTLKIQPAELGDSAVYLCASSLSGRTSKQFFGPGTRLTVL.

The V call is TRBV5-1, the J call TRBJ1-4; 9 bases line up with TRBD1. CDR1 is SGHRS, CDR2 YFSETQ, per germline. This CDR3 has 14 amino acids. Trimming cost V 4 bases and J 8 bases; bases outside gene matches: 6. The CDR3 loop reads CASSQDRGREKLFF. The CDR3 DNA reads as TGCGCCAGCAGCCAGGACAGGGGACGGGAAAAACTGTTTTTT.

This chain joins TRBV5-4 and TRBJ1-2, with 7 nucleotides matching TRBD1. The germline V gene encodes CDR1 SGHNT and CDR2 YYREEE (reference sequence). Trimming cost V 4 bases and J 4 bases; bases outside gene matches: 4. This CDR3 region has 13 residues. CDR3 residues: CASSLTGSYGYTF. The CDR3 DNA reads TGTGCCAGCAGCCTGACAGGGAGCTATGGCTACACCTTC.

This chain joins TRBV6-2 or TRBV6-3 and TRBJ1-5, with 9 positions matching TRBD1. This CDR3 comprises 14 residues. Trimming took 5 bases from V and 5 from J; bases not matched to a gene: 4. From germline, CDR1 is MNHEY and CDR2 SVGEGT. In DNA form, the CDR3 reads TGTGCCAGCAGTCGGGACAGGGAGGATCAGCCCCAGCATTTT. The encoded protein is CASSRDREDQPQHF.

The chain recombines TRBV21-1 with TRBJ2-7. TRBV21-1 is described as a pseudogene. The CDR3 extends over 13 amino acids. CDR3 residues: CASSKDLSCEQYF. The CDR3 bases are TGTGCCAGCAGCAAAGACCTGTCCTGCGAGCAGTACTTC.

The chain uses TRBV7-9 and TRBJ1-6; D is undetermined. From germline, CDR1 is SEHNR and CDR2 FQNEAQ (reference sequence). V lost 0 bases to trimming and J lost 8 bases, with 8 bases between them. The CDR3 is 14 residues long. The CDR3 nucleotides read TGTGCCAGCAGCTTAGCCCCAGGCCATTCACCCCTCCACTTT. Protein product: CASSLAPGHSPLHF.

This clone was seen a few times. The chain uses TRBV2 and TRBJ2-7, with 9 bases matching TRBD2. The germline gives CDR1 SNHLY, CDR2 FYNNEI. The CDR3 has 15 residues. V trimming: 8 bases; J trimming: 5 bases; junction bases outside the gene matches: 13. CDR3 residues: CASSARLAGSDEQYF. CDR3 DNA: TGTGCCAGCTCCGCCCGGCTAGCGGGATCGGACGAGCAGTACTTC.